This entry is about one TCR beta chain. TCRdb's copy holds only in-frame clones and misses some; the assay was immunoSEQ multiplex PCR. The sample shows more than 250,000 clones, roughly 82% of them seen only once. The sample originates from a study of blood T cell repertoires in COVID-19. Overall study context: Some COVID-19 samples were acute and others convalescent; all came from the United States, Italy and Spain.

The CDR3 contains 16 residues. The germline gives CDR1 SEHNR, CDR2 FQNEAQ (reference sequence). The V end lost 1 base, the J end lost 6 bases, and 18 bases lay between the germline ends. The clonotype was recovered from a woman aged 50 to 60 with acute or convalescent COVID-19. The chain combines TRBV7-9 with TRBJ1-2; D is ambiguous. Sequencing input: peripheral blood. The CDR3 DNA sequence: TGTGCCAGCAGCTTAGTGAGTAGGGCCCTCGGGGATGGCTACACCTTC. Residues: CASSLVSRALGDGYTF.